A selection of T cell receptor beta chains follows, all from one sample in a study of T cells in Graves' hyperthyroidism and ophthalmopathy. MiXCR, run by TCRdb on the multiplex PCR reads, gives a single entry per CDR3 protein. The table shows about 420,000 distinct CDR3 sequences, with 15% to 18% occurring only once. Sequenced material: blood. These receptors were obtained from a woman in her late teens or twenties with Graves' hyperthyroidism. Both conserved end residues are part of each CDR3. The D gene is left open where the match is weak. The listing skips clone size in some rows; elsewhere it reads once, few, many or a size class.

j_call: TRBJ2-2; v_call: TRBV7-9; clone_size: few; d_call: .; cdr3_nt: TGTGCCAGCAGCTTAAGACAGGGACTAAACACCGGGGAGCTGTTTTTT; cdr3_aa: CASSLRQGLNTGELFF
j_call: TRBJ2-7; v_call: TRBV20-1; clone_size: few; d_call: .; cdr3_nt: TGCAGTGCTCTGGACAGGGAGGGGACCTACGAGCAGTACTTC; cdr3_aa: CSALDREGTYEQYF
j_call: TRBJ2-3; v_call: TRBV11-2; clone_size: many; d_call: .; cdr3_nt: TGTGCCAGCAGCTTAAGTCGGCAGGGACAATGTTCAGATACGCAGTATTTT; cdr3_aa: CASSLSRQGQCSDTQYF
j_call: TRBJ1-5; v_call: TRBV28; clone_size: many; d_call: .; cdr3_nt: TGTGCCAGCAGGCACTACCTAAACCAAAATCAGCCCCAGCATTTT; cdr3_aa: CASRHYLNQNQPQHF
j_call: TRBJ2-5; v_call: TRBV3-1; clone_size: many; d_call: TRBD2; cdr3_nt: TGTGCCAGCAGCCCTAACCCCCGACTAGCCGGAGAGACCCAGTACTTC; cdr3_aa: CASSPNPRLAGETQYF
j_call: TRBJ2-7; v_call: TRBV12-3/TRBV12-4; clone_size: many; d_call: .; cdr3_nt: TGTGCCAGCACGATGGACGGTTACGAGCAGTACTTC; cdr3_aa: CASTMDGYEQYF
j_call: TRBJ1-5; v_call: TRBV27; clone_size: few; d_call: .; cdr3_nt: TGTGCCAGCAGACTTACGGCGGGGCCCAATCAGCCCCAGCATTTT; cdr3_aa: CASRLTAGPNQPQHF
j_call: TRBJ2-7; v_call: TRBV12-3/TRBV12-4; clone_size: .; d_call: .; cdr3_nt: TGTGCCAGCAGTTTTAGAAACGAGCAGTGCTTC; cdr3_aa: CASSFRNEQCF
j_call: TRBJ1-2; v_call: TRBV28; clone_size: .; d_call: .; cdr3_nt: TGTGCCAGCCGCTGGGCGGCGAATGGCTACACCTTC; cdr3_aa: CASRWAANGYTF
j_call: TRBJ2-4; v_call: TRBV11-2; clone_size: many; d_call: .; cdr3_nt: TGTGCCAGCAGCTCATACAGGGACGCGGGGAACATTCAGTACTTC; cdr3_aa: CASSSYRDAGNIQYF
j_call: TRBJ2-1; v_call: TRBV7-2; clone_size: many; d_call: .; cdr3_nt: TGTGCCAGCAGCTTAGGGTCCGCCTACAGCTCCTACAATGAGCAGTTCTTC; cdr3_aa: CASSLGSAYSSYNEQFF
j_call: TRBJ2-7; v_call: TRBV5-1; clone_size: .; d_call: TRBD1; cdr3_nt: TGCGCCAGCAGCTTTTCAGGGGGCTGGGACGAGCAGTACTTC; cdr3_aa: CASSFSGGWDEQYF
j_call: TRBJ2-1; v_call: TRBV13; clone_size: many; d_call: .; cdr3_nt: TGTGCCAGCAGCTTAGCATCGACTCCCGACCCGTTCTTC; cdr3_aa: CASSLASTPDPFF
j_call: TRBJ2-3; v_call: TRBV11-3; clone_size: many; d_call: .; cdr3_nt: TGTGCCAGCAGCCACGAAGCTGGGGATACGCAGTATTTT; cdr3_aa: CASSHEAGDTQYF
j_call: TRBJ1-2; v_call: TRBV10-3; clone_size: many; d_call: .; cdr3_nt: TGTGCCATCGGGCGGTGGGGGGTTGGCTACACCTTC; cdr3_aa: CAIGRWGVGYTF